This TCR beta chain was identified in a study of blood T cell repertoires in COVID-19. Generated by immunoSEQ multiplex PCR, the TCRdb table keeps only in-frame clones and is missing some. There are about 240,000 clones in the sample; approximately 87% occur only once, and 5.5% to 8% lies in the top ten. The CDR3 contains 14 residues. V gave up 3 bases and J gave up 3 bases, with 9 bases separating them. Germline V gene sequence: CDR1 SGHVS, CDR2 FQNEAQ. The sequencing input was peripheral blood. The chain is built from TRBV7-8 and TRBJ1-3; D may be TRBD1 (5 bases). The receptor was derived from a man aged 60 to 75 with acute or convalescent COVID-19. In DNA, the CDR3 is TGTGCCAGCAGCTTGTCAAGGGGTGGAAACACCATATATTTT. Its protein is CASSLSRGGNTIYF.